The 32 T cell receptor beta chains below come from one sample, sequenced in a study of patients and donors after allogeneic stem cell transplantation. TCRdb used MiXCR to reprocess the RT-PCR reads, holding one entry per CDR3 protein. The table has 200,000 to 250,000 distinct CDR3 sequences, about 14% seen once. The sample consisted of blood, either unsorted or a sorted T cell fraction (not recorded which). The receptors were gathered from a human donor who was either an allogeneic HSCT recipient or a stem cell or donor lymphocyte infusion donor (not recorded which). It is not recorded whose cells these are; they may come from a transplant donor.

At least ten counts were recorded for this clonotype. V usage is TRBV4-2 and J usage is TRBJ2-7; D is perhaps TRBD2 (6 bases). With 0 bases removed from V and 0 bases from J, the gap between germline ends came to 15 bases. Germline V gives CDR1 LGHNA, CDR2 YNFKEQ. The CDR3 totals 17 residues. Here the CDR3 DNA reads TGTGCCAGCAGCCAAGATGTGGGACTGGGGAGCTCCTACGAGCAGTACTTC. Protein sequence: CASSQDVGLGSSYEQYF.

This chain uses TRBV12-3 or TRBV12-4 with TRBJ2-3; the D is unclear. Trimming shortened V by 6 bases and J by 4 bases, and 11 bases separated the two germline ends. The CDR3 runs to 13 residues. In DNA form, the CDR3 reads TGTGCCAGCAGCCGCGGAGTCGCAGATACGCAGTATTTT. The encoded protein is CASSRGVADTQYF.

This clonotype was observed many times. This CDR3 is CASSWKRGGSNQPQHF. The CDR3 DNA follows: TGCGCCAGCAGCTGGAAACGGGGTGGAAGCAATCAGCCCCAGCATTTT. The chain joins TRBV5-1 to TRBJ1-5; no clear D. The CDR3 consists of 16 residues. The germline V and J ends were trimmed by 3 bases and 1 base, with 14 bases remaining between them. Germline loops: CDR1 SGHRS, CDR2 YFSETQ.

This clonotype was recorded at least ten times. This chain links TRBV12-3 or TRBV12-4 with TRBJ1-5; a weak D match, TRBD1 (5 bases). The CDR3 has 15 amino acids. Trimming removed 2 bases at V and 2 bases at J, with 10 bases between. CDR3 residues: CASSLSGRGNQPQHF. Here the CDR3 DNA reads TGTGCCAGCAGTTTATCAGGGCGAGGCAATCAGCCCCAGCATTTT.

J is TRBJ1-2 and V is TRBV6-2 or TRBV6-3; 7 nucleotides agree with TRBD1. The CDR3 extends over 16 amino acids. Germline V gives CDR1 MNHEY, CDR2 SVGEGT. V gave up 7 bases and J gave up 0 bases; unmatched junction bases: 11. In nucleotides, the CDR3 is TGTGCCAGCACCCTGGGACAGACTCAAACTAACTATGGCTACACCTTC. Its translation: CASTLGQTQTNYGYTF.

The rearrangement joins TRBV25-1 to TRBJ2-3, with 8 bases aligning to TRBD2. The CDR3 contains 18 residues. V shed 1 base and J 0 bases; nucleotides not matched to a gene: 9. Looked up from germline, CDR1 is MGHDK and CDR2 is SYGVNS. The CDR3 protein is CASSESVVGRESTDTQYF. The CDR3 region has the DNA TGTGCCAGCAGTGAATCGGTGGTCGGGAGGGAAAGCACAGATACGCAGTATTTT.

V usage is TRBV28 and J usage is TRBJ2-5; either TRBD1 or TRBD2 may fit D (6 bases each). The CDR3 runs to 14 residues. Germline assignment: CDR1 MDHEN and CDR2 SYDVKM. V shed 8 bases and J shed 5 bases, with 18 bases lying between them. CDR3 sequence: CASAGSGAGETQYF. CDR3 coding DNA: TGTGCCAGCGCGGGTTCGGGGGCCGGGGAGACCCAGTACTTC.

This clonotype was seen a handful of times. The chain employs TRBV9 and TRBJ2-1; 9 nucleotides align to TRBD2. Germline CDR1 reads SGDLS; CDR2 reads YYNGEE. The CDR3 has 15 amino acids. Trimming removed 3 bases from V and 12 bases from J; junction bases left unmatched: 13. The CDR3 sequence is CASSAAGGYNELQFF. CDR3 DNA: TGTGCCAGCAGCGCCGCGGGAGGGTACAATGAGTTGCAGTTCTTC.

The chain employs TRBV6-1 and TRBJ1-6, with D possibly TRBD1 on 5 matching bases. Per the germline V gene, CDR1 is MNHNS and CDR2 is SASEGT. Trimming took off 5 bases at V and 9 bases at J, with 17 bases between the two ends. The CDR3 extends over 15 amino acids. CDR3 loop: CASSPRGGVGSPLHF. As DNA, the CDR3 is TGTGCCAGCAGTCCTCGGGGGGGTGTGGGTTCACCCCTCCACTTT.

This clonotype has a handful of counts. The chain has TRBV28 and TRBJ2-7; D gene uncertain. V lost 3 bases and J lost 2, with 8 bases in between. This CDR3 region has 13 residues. Germline CDR1 is MDHEN and CDR2 is SYDVKM. CDR3 residues: CASSFVGTYEQYF. The CDR3 DNA reads TGTGCCAGCAGTTTCGTCGGAACCTACGAGCAGTACTTC. The whole variable domain, remainder taken from reference TRBV28 and TRBJ2-7, is DVKVTQSSRYLVKRTGEKVFLECVQDMDHENMFWYRQDPGLGLRLIYFSYDVKMKEKGDIPEGYSVSREKKERFSLILESASTNQTSMYLCASSFVGTYEQYFGPGTRLTVT.

The CDR3 sequence is CASSPRAPNTEAFF. CDR3 in DNA: TGTGCCAGCAGCCCCCGGGCCCCGAACACTGAAGCTTTCTTT. The V and J genes are TRBV7-2 and TRBJ1-1; no firm D call. Germline assignment: CDR1 SGHTA and CDR2 FQGNSA. Trimming stripped 5 bases from V and 1 base from J, with 11 bases between. This CDR3 has 14 amino acids.

This sequence joins TRBV30 and TRBJ1-1, with D possibly TRBD1 on 6 matching bases. Germline-derived CDR1 and CDR2 are GTSNPN and SVGIG (reference sequence). Between the trimmed V and J ends, which lost 1 base and 6 bases, there was a span of 15 bases. This CDR3 region has 14 residues. The CDR3 is CAWSGARGIAEAFF. In nucleotides, the CDR3 is TGTGCCTGGAGTGGGGCCAGGGGCATAGCTGAAGCTTTCTTT.

The gene calls are TRBV28 and TRBJ2-1; 9 bases match TRBD2. V was clipped by 5 bases and J by 8 bases; unmatched bases: 10. Germline V gene sequence: CDR1 MDHEN, CDR2 SYDVKM. The CDR3 is 15 amino acids. The CDR3 region is CASSPWAGGQDEQFF. CDR3 DNA: TGTGCCAGCAGTCCCTGGGCGGGAGGGCAGGATGAGCAGTTCTTC.

This clonotype occurred many times. The V gene is TRBV12-3 or TRBV12-4, the J gene TRBJ1-3; tentatively, D is TRBD1 (5 bases). The CDR3 spans 17 residues. V was shortened by 5 bases and J by 4 bases, with 21 bases between the two germline ends. CDR3 DNA: TGTGCCAGCAGTCTCCGTCTGGGGACGGAGTTCGGAAACACCATATATTTT. Encoded protein: CASSLRLGTEFGNTIYF.

This sequence joins TRBV7-9 and TRBJ2-5, with 11 bases that match TRBD2. The CDR3 is 17 amino acids. CDR1 and CDR2 (germline): SEHNR, FQNEAQ (reference sequence). V lost 1 base to trimming and J lost 5 bases; unmatched junction nucleotides: 9. The CDR3 nucleotides read TGTGCCAGCAGCTTAGGTCTCCTAGCGGGAGGCCTGGAGACCCAGTACTTC. This encodes CASSLGLLAGGLETQYF. Using reference TRBV7-9 and TRBJ2-5 for the parts outside the CDR3, the full variable domain is DTGVSQNPRHKITKRGQNVTFRCDPISEHNRLYWYRQTLGQGPEFLTYFQNEAQLEKSRLLSDRFSAERPKGSFSTLEIQRTEQGDSAMYLCASSLGLLAGGLETQYFGPGTRLLVL.

This clonotype has a handful of counts. This chain joins TRBV11-2 and TRBJ2-3; 7 nucleotides agree with TRBD2. The CDR3 runs 15 residues. Germline V gene sequence: CDR1 SGHAT, CDR2 FQNNGV. V dropped 4 bases and J dropped 0; count of bases not matched to a gene: 4. The CDR3 DNA is TGTGCCAGCAGCTCAAGCGGGGCTAGCACAGATACGCAGTATTTT. This encodes CASSSSGASTDTQYF.

The CDR3 sequence: CASRLGILGASQETQYF. The CDR3 DNA reads TGTGCCAGCAGGTTGGGAATACTAGGAGCAAGTCAAGAGACCCAGTACTTC. The chain links TRBV7-2 to TRBJ2-5, with TRBD2 as a possible D gene (5 bases). CDR3 length: 17 residues. Germline CDR1 and CDR2: SGHTA and FQGNSA. V lost 6 bases, J lost 2 bases, and 22 bases lay in between.

The table lists this clonotype with many counts. The rearrangement links TRBV5-1 to TRBJ2-1; TRBD1 or TRBD2 may be the D gene (6 bases each). The CDR3 spans 16 residues. V lost 2 bases and J lost 4, with 16 bases in between. Germline V gene sequence: CDR1 SGHRS, CDR2 YFSETQ. The CDR3 spells CASSLGSLGGYNEQFF. The DNA for the CDR3 is TGCGCCAGCAGCTTAGGCTCCTTAGGGGGGTACAATGAGCAGTTCTTC.

This clonotype has a count of ten or more. The chain combines TRBV7-8 with TRBJ2-3; D is perhaps TRBD2 (6 bases). CDR1 is SGHVS and CDR2 is FQNEAQ in the germline V gene. The CDR3 runs to 18 residues. Trimming stripped 4 bases from V and 3 bases from J, with 23 bases between. The CDR3 sequence is CASSSIGTPPTWTDTQYF. CDR3 nucleotides: TGTGCCAGCAGCTCGATTGGGACTCCCCCTACCTGGACAGATACGCAGTATTTT.

This clonotype has at least ten counts. This chain uses TRBV15 with TRBJ2-5; D uncertain. The CDR3 consists of 14 residues. The V end lost 1 base, the J end lost 0 bases, and 6 bases lay between the germline ends. CDR1 is LNHNV and CDR2 is YYDKDF in the germline V gene (reference sequence). CDR3 sequence (DNA): TGTGCCACCAGCAGAGCACGGAACCAAGAGACCCAGTACTTC. Translated, it gives CATSRARNQETQYF.

This clonotype was counted ten times or more. The V call is TRBV3-1, the J call TRBJ2-5, with D maybe TRBD1 (5 bases). Trimming took 0 bases from V and 3 from J, leaving 8 bases between them. Germline-derived CDR1 and CDR2 are LGHDT and YNNKEL (reference sequence). This CDR3 has 14 residues. The CDR3 is CASSQEGAEETQYF. The CDR3 DNA reads as TGTGCCAGCAGCCAAGAAGGGGCGGAAGAGACCCAGTACTTC.

DNA for the CDR3: TGTGCCAGTAGTTCGTCAATGAACACTGAAGCTTTCTTT. Residues: CASSSSMNTEAFF. This chain joins TRBV19 and TRBJ1-1; D is unclear. V gave up 5 bases and J gave up 0 bases, with 7 bases separating them. Germline CDR1 reads LNHDA; CDR2 reads SQIVND (reference sequence). The CDR3 has 13 residues.

The chain has TRBV10-3 and TRBJ2-2, with TRBD1 matching over 7 bases. This CDR3 has 15 amino acids. The ends lost 3 bases at V and 1 base at J; junction bases unmatched: 2. Germline CDR1 reads ENHRY; CDR2 reads SYGVKD. The CDR3 nucleotides are TGTGCCATCAGTGACCAGGGGGAGAACACCGGGGAGCTGTTTTTT. The encoded protein is CAISDQGENTGELFF.

This clonotype turned up a few times. The chain employs TRBV27 and TRBJ1-1; TRBD1 matches 8 bases. V shed 7 bases, J shed 0 bases, and the junction held 10 bases outside the gene matches. This CDR3 region has 16 residues. CDR1 is MNHEY and CDR2 is SMNVEV in the germline V gene (reference sequence). The CDR3 coding sequence is TGTGCCAGCATCCTAAGGACAGGGCGGGTGAACACTGAAGCTTTCTTT. Protein product: CASILRTGRVNTEAFF.

There are a few counts of this clonotype. The chain links TRBV5-6 to TRBJ2-5, with TRBD1 matching 8 bases. V lost 2 bases, J lost 2 bases, and 5 bases stayed unmatched. CDR1 SGHDT and CDR2 YYEEEE come from the germline V gene. The CDR3 totals 15 residues. The CDR3 region has the DNA TGTGCCAGCAGCTTTACCGGGACAGGACAAGAGACCCAGTACTTC. Its protein is CASSFTGTGQETQYF. Together with reference TRBV5-6 and TRBJ2-5, the CDR3 gives the full variable domain: DAGVTQSPTHLIKTRGQQVTLRCSPKSGHDTVSWYQQALGQGPQFIFQYYEEEERQRGNFPDRFSGHQFPNYSSELNVNALLLGDSALYLCASSFTGTGQETQYFGPGTRLLVL.

This clonotype was counted many times. This sequence joins TRBV18 and TRBJ2-7, with D perhaps matching TRBD1 or TRBD2 (5 bases each). The CDR3 consists of 13 residues. V was clipped by 5 bases and J by 6 bases, with 14 bases between them. Germline V gene lookup returns CDR1 KGHSH and CDR2 LQKENI. DNA for the CDR3: TGTGCCAGCTCATCCTTACCGGGGCCCGAGCAGTACTTC. This sequence encodes CASSSLPGPEQYF.

The J gene is TRBJ2-7, the V gene TRBV20-1; TRBD2 agrees at 10 bases. Germline V gene lookup returns CDR1 DFQATT and CDR2 SNEGSKA (reference sequence). This CDR3 contains 15 residues. V was clipped by 3 bases and J by 6 bases; unmatched bases: 11. The CDR3 bases are TGCAGTGCTAGTGATCCTAGCGGGAGTCGGCTCGAGCAGTACTTC. It is translated as CSASDPSGSRLEQYF.

This clonotype has more than one count but fewer than ten. V is TRBV24-1 and J is TRBJ2-6; no definite D call. The CDR3 spans 15 residues. CDR1 and CDR2 from the germline V gene are KGHDR and SFDVKD. Trimming removed 3 bases from V and 0 bases from J, with 5 bases in between. CDR3 in amino acids: CATSDQVSGANVLTF. The CDR3 nucleotides read TGTGCCACCAGTGATCAGGTCTCTGGGGCCAACGTCCTGACTTTC.

The gene calls are TRBV12-3 or TRBV12-4 and TRBJ2-3; D not certain. V dropped 5 bases and J dropped 1 base, with 13 bases sitting between them. This CDR3 is 15 amino acids long. The CDR3 is CASSGQVFGTDTQYF. DNA of the CDR3: TGTGCCAGCAGTGGCCAAGTGTTCGGCACAGATACGCAGTATTTT.

This clonotype was detected only a few times. This sequence joins TRBV5-1 and TRBJ1-3; D may be TRBD1 (6 bases). This CDR3 comprises 13 residues. Germline CDR1 reads SGHRS; CDR2 reads YFSETQ. Trimming took 4 bases from V and 8 from J, leaving 13 bases between them. CDR3 protein: CASSSRGQDTIYF. Written as DNA, the CDR3 is TGCGCCAGCAGCAGCAGGGGTCAGGACACCATATATTTT.

The chain employs TRBV5-1 and TRBJ1-4, with D perhaps matching TRBD1 (6 bases). V lost 7 bases, J lost 4 bases, and 20 bases lay in between. Germline V gene lookup returns CDR1 SGHRS and CDR2 YFSETQ. CDR3 length equals 16 residues. The CDR3 sequence is CASRVYSDSNNEKLFF. CDR3 in DNA: TGCGCCAGCCGCGTCTACTCGGACAGTAATAATGAAAAACTGTTTTTT.

The V call is TRBV28, the J call TRBJ2-1; the D gene is possibly TRBD2 (6 bases). CDR3 length equals 15 residues. The V end lost 6 bases, the J end lost 6 bases, and 18 bases lay between the germline ends. Germline CDR1 and CDR2: MDHEN and SYDVKM. In DNA form, the CDR3 reads TGTGCCAGCAGGGGGGACTCCCTGGGACTCAATGAGCAGTTCTTC. It yields the protein CASRGDSLGLNEQFF.